The present TCR beta chain was sequenced within a study of blood T cell repertoires in COVID-19. Study summary: Nucleic acid was either cDNA or gDNA, and it came from T cells, B-cell-depleted T cells, or PBMCs.

Original analysis: Amplification of reference gene primers provided the estimated nucleated cell counts. This table comes from immunoSEQ multiplex PCR, and its TCRdb copy is limited to in-frame clones, with some not included. The D gene and trimming were derived from the DNA, and the V and J assignments and clone size from that table. The repertoire has about 330,000 clones, roughly 90% of them found once; the top ten carry about 6.8%. V was pared by 0 bases and J by 2 bases, with 8 bases between. This CDR3 spans 14 amino acids. Germline V lookup: CDR1 KGHSH, CDR2 LQKENI. The chain couples TRBV18 to TRBJ2-7, with D possibly matching TRBD2 (5 bases). This sequence was found in a man aged 18 to 29 who had recovered from COVID-19. What was sequenced was peripheral blood. CDR3 residues: CASSPPSGTYEQYF. CDR3 in DNA: TGTGCCAGCTCACCACCGAGCGGAACCTACGAGCAGTACTTC.